Listed here are 5 T cell receptor beta chains from one sample, sequenced in a study of shared clonotypes between healthy human individuals. Here immunoSEQ multiplex PCR was the method, and the copy in TCRdb shows in-frame clones only, minus some. The table includes over 1.5 million clones, 95% to 99% detected once. Sequencing was performed on naive CD4+ T cells sorted from blood. Subset reported: CD45RA+ positively selected. The receptors shown here come from a man aged 25-45 years in good health.

CDR3 protein: CASRPGTPTGELFF. The CDR3 DNA follows: TGTGCCAGCAGACCCGGGACACCCACCGGGGAGCTGTTTTTT. The rearrangement links TRBV13 to TRBJ2-2; D may be TRBD1 (6 bases). The germline gives CDR1 PRHDT, CDR2 FYEKMQ (reference sequence). Trimming took off 6 bases at V and 4 bases at J, with 12 bases between the two ends. The CDR3 is made up of 14 amino acids.

Only one count was recorded for this clone. This chain joins TRBV6-6 and TRBJ2-2; 15 nucleotides match TRBD2. From germline, CDR1 is MNHNY and CDR2 SVGAGI (reference sequence). The V and J ends lost 8 bases and 2 bases, in that order; junction bases with no gene match: 3. The CDR3 loop spans 16 amino acids. This CDR3 reads CASGLAGGANTGELFF. DNA for the CDR3: TGTGCCAGCGGACTAGCGGGAGGGGCAAACACCGGGGAGCTGTTTTTT.

The V and J genes are TRBV5-6 and TRBJ1-5; 9 bases agree with TRBD1. V was clipped by 4 bases and J by 6 bases; unmatched bases: 2. This CDR3 has 13 residues. CDR1 is SGHDT and CDR2 is YYEEEE in the germline V gene. The CDR3: CASSPDRGQPQHF. The DNA for the CDR3 is TGTGCCAGCAGCCCGGACAGGGGTCAGCCCCAGCATTTT.

This chain connects TRBV4-2 to TRBJ1-1; a weak D match, TRBD1 (6 bases). The V and J ends lost 0 bases and 0 bases respectively, with 11 bases between them. The CDR3 has 16 residues. In germline, CDR1 is LGHNA, CDR2 YNFKEQ. CDR3 nucleotides: TGTGCCAGCAGCCAAGAGGGGGCAGGGCTGAACACTGAAGCTTTCTTT. Translation: CASSQEGAGLNTEAFF.

The chain couples TRBV6-1 to TRBJ2-5; 7 nucleotides line up with TRBD1. The CDR3 covers 13 residues. Germline V gene sequence: CDR1 MNHNS, CDR2 SASEGT. After removal of 7 bases from V and 1 base from J, the junction contained 3 bases not matched to a gene. CDR3 nucleotides: TGTGCCAGCACCCGGGACAGCCAAGAGACCCAGTACTTC. Residues: CASTRDSQETQYF.